The 26 T cell receptor beta chains presented below share a single source sample, sequenced in a study of blood T cell repertoires in COVID-19. The method was immunoSEQ multiplex PCR; TCRdb's version includes in-frame clones alone and lacks a portion of them. The sample holds 150,000 to 200,000 clones; roughly nine tenths are singletons and the top ten take about 3.9%. Sequences were obtained from peripheral blood. Source of these receptors: a woman aged 70-85 years with acute or convalescent COVID-19.

In this sample, this clone turned up a few times. The chain employs TRBV19 and TRBJ1-1; tentative D call: TRBD1 (5 bases). V lost 1 base and J 0 bases, leaving 6 bases between the germline ends. The CDR3 spans 14 residues. Germline-derived CDR1 and CDR2 are LNHDA and SQIVND (reference sequence). This chain's CDR3 is CASSIGTLNTEAFF. The CDR3 nucleotides are TGTGCCAGTAGTATAGGGACACTGAACACTGAAGCTTTCTTT.

This chain uses TRBV18 with TRBJ2-3; a weak D match, TRBD2 (5 bases). CDR3 size: 14 residues. The germline gives CDR1 KGHSH, CDR2 LQKENI. The germline V and J ends were trimmed by 3 bases and 4 bases, with 11 bases remaining between them. CDR3 bases: TGTGCCAGCTCACCCCAAGCGGCCTCAGATACGCAGTATTTT. Amino acid sequence: CASSPQAASDTQYF.

The rearrangement uses TRBV7-2 and TRBJ1-1, with D uncertain. V gave up 5 bases and J gave up 3 bases, with 10 bases separating them. Germline loops: CDR1 SGHTA, CDR2 FQGNSA. The CDR3 loop spans 13 amino acids. The chain's CDR3 is CASSPEFYTEAFF. CDR3 DNA sequence: TGTGCCAGCAGCCCGGAGTTCTACACTGAAGCTTTCTTT.

This clone occurred a few times. The chain uses TRBV3-1 (or the pseudogene TRBV3-2) and TRBJ2-5; no clear D. Germline V lookup: CDR1 LGHDT, CDR2 YNNKEL (reference sequence). The CDR3 has 12 amino acids. With 3 bases removed from V and 7 bases from J, the gap between germline ends came to 9 bases. The CDR3 is CASSQGSGTQYF. Here the CDR3 DNA reads TGTGCCAGCAGCCAGGGTTCAGGGACCCAGTACTTC.

The V and J genes are TRBV10-1 and TRBJ1-5; D may be TRBD1 (6 bases). The V end was cut by 2 bases, the J end by 0 bases, with 11 bases between. Germline V gene data show CDR1 as WNHNN and CDR2 as SYGVQD (reference sequence). The CDR3 length is 16 residues. In DNA form, the CDR3 reads TGCGCCAGCAGTGAGCCAGGGGTGGGTAGCAATCAGCCCCAGCATTTT. Amino acids: CASSEPGVGSNQPQHF.

This clone was recorded once. V and J are TRBV6-1 and TRBJ1-6, with D possibly being TRBD1 (5 bases). The CDR3 runs to 15 residues. V was pared by 2 bases and J by 10 bases, with 15 bases between. Germline V lookup: CDR1 MNHNS, CDR2 SASEGT. CDR3 loop: CASSELKAGRSPLHF. CDR3 in DNA: TGTGCCAGCAGTGAATTGAAGGCAGGGAGGTCACCCCTCCACTTT.

The rearrangement links TRBV6-5 to TRBJ1-2, with 8 bases aligning to TRBD1. The V segment lost 7 bases and the J segment 4 bases; nucleotides outside the gene matches: 5. CDR1 is MNHEY and CDR2 is SVGAGI in the germline V gene. The CDR3 covers 13 residues. The CDR3 nucleotides are TGTGCCAGCACCCCGGGACAGGTCTATGGCTACACCTTC. Amino acids: CASTPGQVYGYTF.

This chain joins TRBV28 and TRBJ1-5; TRBD1 matches at 9 bases. The trim removed 3 bases at V and 11 bases at J, leaving 11 bases unmatched. Germline lookup yields CDR1 MDHEN and CDR2 SYDVKM. The CDR3 sequence is 15 residues long. This CDR3 is CASSFRDRASGTQHF. DNA of the CDR3: TGTGCCAGCAGTTTCCGGGACAGGGCCTCGGGGACCCAGCATTTT.

This rearrangement joins TRBV28 to TRBJ2-5, with unresolved D. From germline, CDR1 is MDHEN and CDR2 SYDVKM. V was pared by 5 bases and J by 0 bases, with 4 bases between. The CDR3 sequence is 12 residues long. The CDR3: CASSPYQETQYF. CDR3 nucleotides: TGTGCCAGCAGTCCTTACCAAGAGACCCAGTACTTC.

The chain combines TRBV28 with TRBJ2-3; D perhaps matches TRBD1 (6 bases). The V gene lost 5 bases and the J gene lost 1 base, with 10 bases spanning the gap. The CDR3 extends over 14 amino acids. Germline assignment: CDR1 MDHEN and CDR2 SYDVKM. In DNA form, the CDR3 reads TGTGCCAGCAGTAAACAGGGCCGCACAGATACGCAGTATTTT. Translation: CASSKQGRTDTQYF.

The chain couples TRBV6-6 to TRBJ1-2; weak D call: TRBD1 (5 bases). V was trimmed by 7 bases and J by 4 bases, leaving 19 bases between them. Germline-derived CDR1 and CDR2 are MNHNY and SVGAGI (reference sequence). The CDR3 length is 15 residues. CDR3 protein: CASTTEGVPIYGYTF. The CDR3 DNA sequence: TGTGCCAGCACGACGGAAGGGGTTCCTATCTATGGCTACACCTTC.

The gene calls are TRBV4-2 and TRBJ2-3; the D gene is possibly TRBD2 (6 bases). Germline V gene data show CDR1 as LGHNA and CDR2 as YNFKEQ. The germline V and J ends were trimmed by 0 bases and 5 bases, with 15 bases remaining between them. This CDR3 is built from 16 residues. This CDR3 reads CASSQDIRGRQDTQYF. CDR3 DNA sequence: TGTGCCAGCAGCCAAGATATCCGGGGGAGACAAGATACGCAGTATTTT.

Turning to this clone: The sample has other DNA sequences that encode this CDR3 too. The J gene is TRBJ1-6, the V gene TRBV4-3; TRBD1 might be the D (6 bases). This CDR3 has 17 amino acids. Germline lookup yields CDR1 LGHNA and CDR2 YSLEER. V lost 0 bases and J 0 bases, leaving 9 bases between the germline ends. Here the CDR3 reads CASSQDRGSSYNSPLHF. CDR3 in DNA: TGCGCCAGCAGCCAAGATAGGGGGAGCTCCTATAATTCACCCCTCCACTTT.

The rearrangement joins TRBV7-8 to TRBJ2-1; 7 bases agree with TRBD1. Per germline, CDR1 SGHVS and CDR2 FQNEAQ. V was pared by 3 bases and J by 3 bases, with 2 bases of the junction left unmatched. The CDR3 runs to 14 residues. CDR3 bases: TGTGCCAGCAGCTTGGGACAGAGCTACAATGAGCAGTTCTTC. Encoded protein: CASSLGQSYNEQFF.

This clone was seen a single time. This sequence joins TRBV7-8 and TRBJ2-3; 8 positions agree with TRBD2. Germline CDR1 is SGHVS and CDR2 is FQNEAQ. This CDR3 region has 16 residues. With 4 bases clipped from V and 3 bases from J, the junction kept 9 bases outside the gene matches. CDR3 coding DNA: TGTGCCAGCAGCTACTCTCTAGCGGGCGGAACAGATACGCAGTATTTT. The encoded protein is CASSYSLAGGTDTQYF.

This clone was recorded a few times. The gene calls are TRBV27 and TRBJ2-7, with TRBD2 matching 10 bases. CDR3 length: 15 amino acids. The ends lost 0 bases at V and 7 bases at J; junction bases unmatched: 6. Germline V CDR1 and CDR2: MNHEY, SMNVEV (reference sequence). The chain's CDR3 is CASSLSSGRSWEQYF. The CDR3 nucleotides are TGTGCCAGCAGTTTATCTAGCGGGAGGTCATGGGAGCAGTACTTC.

The chain has TRBV4-3 and TRBJ2-3, with a possible D match to TRBD1 (6 bases). Germline CDR1 and CDR2: LGHNA and YSLEER. Trimming took 5 bases from V and 3 from J, leaving 12 bases between them. This CDR3 contains 14 residues. The CDR3 protein is CASSVGGRTDTQYF. The CDR3 DNA sequence: TGCGCCAGCAGCGTAGGGGGAAGGACAGATACGCAGTATTTT.

V gene TRBV5-4 combines with J gene TRBJ2-1, with 9 bases matching TRBD2. Per the germline V gene, CDR1 is SGHNT and CDR2 is YYREEE (reference sequence). V trimming: 3 bases; J trimming: 6 bases; junction bases outside the gene matches: 7. This CDR3 is built from 15 residues. The CDR3 DNA follows: TGTGCCAGCAGCTACAGCGGGGGGCGGATCAATGAGCAGTTCTTC. This encodes CASSYSGGRINEQFF. Together with reference TRBV5-4 and TRBJ2-1, the CDR3 gives the full variable domain: ETGVTQSPTHLIKTRGQQVTLRCSSQSGHNTVSWYQQALGQGPQFIFQYYREEENGRGNFPPRFSGLQFPNYSSELNVNALELDDSALYLCASSYSGGRINEQFFGPGTRLTVL.

The gene calls are TRBV28 and TRBJ1-4, with 7 bases that match TRBD1. Germline trimming cut 3 bases from V and 7 bases from J; bases unmatched to any gene: 5. This CDR3 has 14 amino acids. Germline CDR1 MDHEN, CDR2 SYDVKM. CDR3 sequence (DNA): TGTGCCAGCAGTTTGAAGCAGGGGGGTGAAAAACTGTTTTTT. It specifies CASSLKQGGEKLFF.

In this sample, this clone turned up a few times. The V gene is TRBV28, the J gene TRBJ2-7, with TRBD1 matching over 8 bases. Looked up from germline, CDR1 is MDHEN and CDR2 is SYDVKM. This CDR3 is 16 amino acids long. The junction had 7 bases not matched to a gene; V was cut back by 2 bases and J by 1 base. The CDR3 coding sequence is TGTGCCAGCAGTTTAGTTTCAGGGGGCGGGTCCTACGAGCAGTACTTC. This gives the protein CASSLVSGGGSYEQYF.

The V and J genes are TRBV24-1 and TRBJ2-3; 7 positions match TRBD1. The trim removed 9 bases at V and 6 bases at J, leaving 8 bases unmatched. CDR1 is KGHDR, CDR2 SFDVKD, per germline. The CDR3 is made up of 13 amino acids. CDR3 nucleotide sequence: TGTGCCACCCAGACAGGGAGTATTGATACGCAGTATTTT. It specifies CATQTGSIDTQYF.

This sequence joins TRBV12-3 or TRBV12-4 and TRBJ1-2, with unresolved D. Trimming left V 4 bases short and J 3 bases short, with 6 bases between. The CDR3 has 12 amino acids. CDR3 protein: CASSSLDYGYTF. The CDR3 DNA reads as TGTGCCAGCAGTTCGTTAGACTATGGCTACACCTTC.

The V and J genes are TRBV5-1 and TRBJ1-4; D might be TRBD1 (6 bases). CDR3 length: 14 amino acids. Trimming took off 2 bases at V and 6 bases at J, with 11 bases between the two ends. Germline CDR1 and CDR2: SGHRS and YFSETQ. Here the CDR3 reads CASSFTGRDEKLFF. Here the CDR3 DNA reads TGCGCCAGCAGCTTTACAGGGCGAGATGAAAAACTGTTTTTT.

The chain has TRBV28 and TRBJ1-1; no definite D call. Germline V gene lookup returns CDR1 MDHEN and CDR2 SYDVKM. Trimming took off 3 bases at V and 1 base at J, with 9 bases between the two ends. The CDR3 has 14 residues. CDR3 sequence: CASSFAAANTEAFF. CDR3 nucleotides: TGTGCCAGCAGTTTCGCGGCAGCGAACACTGAAGCTTTCTTT.

The chain has TRBV25-1 and TRBJ1-5; D unresolved. The CDR3 covers 14 residues. Germline V gene data show CDR1 as MGHDK and CDR2 as SYGVNS. With 2 bases removed from V and 3 bases from J, the gap between germline ends came to 8 bases. The CDR3 nucleotides are TGTGCCAGCAGTGAAGGCGGCACCAATCAGCCCCAGCATTTT. Translating it yields CASSEGGTNQPQHF. Full variable domain (outside the CDR3, taken from reference TRBV25-1 and TRBJ1-5): EADIYQTPRYLVIGTGKKITLECSQTMGHDKMYWYQQDPGMELHLIHYSYGVNSTEKGDLSSESTVSRIRTEHFPLTLESARPSHTSQYLCASSEGGTNQPQHFGDGTRLSIL.

The chain uses TRBV23-1 and TRBJ2-7; D unresolved. TRBV23-1 is designated an ORF whose function remains uncertain. V gave up 1 base and J gave up 0 bases, with 7 bases separating them. This CDR3 is built from 14 residues. CDR3 sequence: CASSQFDNSYEQYF. CDR3 nucleotide sequence: TGCGCCAGCAGTCAATTTGACAACTCCTACGAGCAGTACTTC.